The 11 T cell receptor beta chains presented below share a single source sample, sequenced in a study of CD8 T cells in ankylosing spondylitis. From the 5' RACE reads, TCRdb called clonotypes with MiXCR, one entry per CDR3 protein. The sample shows approximately 350,000 distinct CDR3 sequences, roughly 14% of them seen only once. Sequencing used blood, either unsorted or a sorted T cell fraction (not recorded which). These receptors came from a male donor with ankylosing spondylitis or in good health (not recorded which).

The chain employs TRBV6-1 and TRBJ2-7, with D possibly called TRBD1 or TRBD2 (6 bases each). Germline V lookup: CDR1 MNHNS, CDR2 SASEGT. The CDR3 spans 10 residues. V shed 6 bases and J shed 9 bases, with 9 bases lying between them. The CDR3 loop is CASREGGQYF. The CDR3 DNA reads as TGTGCCAGCAGGGAGGGGGGGCAGTACTTC.

This chain links TRBV20-1 with TRBJ2-5, with D possibly matching TRBD1 (6 bases). CDR3 length: 13 residues. CDR1 DFQATT and CDR2 SNEGSKA come from the germline V gene (reference sequence). The V end lost 3 bases, the J end lost 7 bases, and 15 bases lay between the germline ends. DNA for the CDR3: TGCAGTGCTAGGGGACACTCACTAGGGACCCAGTACTTC. This sequence encodes CSARGHSLGTQYF.

The J gene is TRBJ1-5, the V gene TRBV5-1; 11 positions match TRBD1. CDR1 and CDR2 from the germline V gene are SGHRS and YFSETQ. V gave up 2 bases and J gave up 5 bases; unmatched junction bases: 3. The CDR3 is made up of 15 amino acids. The DNA for the CDR3 is TGCGCCAGCAGCTTAAGGACAGGGGGCGATCAGCCCCAGCATTTT. This codes for CASSLRTGGDQPQHF.

The chain recombines TRBV4-1 with TRBJ2-7, with 9 nucleotides matching TRBD2. Germline CDR1 is MGHRA and CDR2 is YSYEKL. The V gene end was trimmed by 5 bases and the J gene end by 6 bases; junction bases not matched to a gene: 14. This CDR3 is 16 amino acids long. Here the CDR3 reads CASSEVIAVSGGEQYF. As DNA, the CDR3 is TGCGCCAGCAGCGAGGTCATCGCGGTTAGCGGGGGCGAGCAGTACTTC.

This rearrangement joins TRBV12-3 or TRBV12-4 to TRBJ1-6; TRBD1 matches 10 bases. V was clipped by 2 bases and J by 15 bases; unmatched bases: 4. The CDR3 is made up of 13 amino acids. CDR3 DNA: TGTGCCAGCAGTTTAAGTGGGACAGGGGTCCTCCACTTT. Its translation is CASSLSGTGVLHF.

A few counts support this clonotype. The V gene is TRBV20-1, the J gene TRBJ2-7; 7 bases are shared with TRBD1. Germline CDR1 reads DFQATT; CDR2 reads SNEGSKA (reference sequence). This CDR3 comprises 13 residues. V trimming: 6 bases; J trimming: 2 bases; junction bases outside the gene matches: 7. This chain's CDR3 is CSAQTGPTYEQYF. In nucleotides, the CDR3 is TGCAGTGCCCAGACAGGGCCCACCTACGAGCAGTACTTC.

This rearrangement joins TRBV7-2 to TRBJ2-7; D is unresolved. The CDR3 runs 16 residues. Germline-derived CDR1 and CDR2 are SGHTA and FQGNSA. V lost 0 bases and J lost 2, with 14 bases in between. The CDR3 spells CASSLAGTGNAYEQYF. CDR3 nucleotide sequence: TGTGCCAGCAGCTTAGCAGGCACCGGAAATGCCTACGAGCAGTACTTC.

This clonotype was observed a handful of times. V gene TRBV7-2 combines with J gene TRBJ1-6; no definite D call. V was clipped by 7 bases and J by 6 bases, with 16 bases between them. The CDR3 is 15 amino acids. Germline V CDR1 and CDR2: SGHTA, FQGNSA. The CDR3 nucleotides read TGTGCCAGCACCCAGCTCGGTCAAAGTAATTCACCCCTCCACTTT. Protein: CASTQLGQSNSPLHF.

The chain uses TRBV10-2 and TRBJ2-1, with 12 bases identical to TRBD1. The germline gives CDR1 WSHSY, CDR2 SAAADI. The CDR3 is 17 amino acids. With 8 bases clipped from V and 2 bases from J, the junction kept 10 bases outside the gene matches. CDR3 loop: CASRSGQGALAYNEQFF. In DNA form, the CDR3 reads TGCGCCAGCCGATCGGGACAGGGGGCACTGGCCTACAATGAGCAGTTCTTC.

This clonotype came up many times. The genes are TRBV12-3 or TRBV12-4 and TRBJ1-1; D is unclear. V was clipped by 6 bases and J by 3 bases, with 11 bases between them. The CDR3 totals 13 residues. The CDR3 DNA follows: TGTGCCAGCAGCCTCGAGATGGACACTGAAGCTTTCTTT. Translation gives CASSLEMDTEAFF.

A few counts support this clonotype. The V and J genes are TRBV6-5 and TRBJ2-7; 9 nucleotides agree with TRBD1. With V trimmed by 6 bases and J by 6 bases, 18 bases remained unmatched. Germline assignment: CDR1 MNHEY and CDR2 SVGAGI. The CDR3 totals 17 residues. This chain's CDR3 is CASSYGGPGTGFPEQYF. As DNA, the CDR3 is TGTGCCAGCAGCTACGGGGGACCCGGGACAGGGTTCCCCGAGCAGTACTTC.